The 16 T cell receptor beta chains in this list originate from one sample, sequenced in a study of regulatory T cells in long-lasting Graves disease. Building of the TCR beta libraries involved iRepertoire HTBI primers and Arm-PCR of CDR3 regions. Each CDR3 protein is one row after TCRdb ran MiXCR on the multiplex PCR reads. The table records about 610,000 distinct CDR3 sequences, more than 15% of them present only once. Time point defined: newly diagnosed GD, antithyroid drugs for less than 3 months. Making the TCR library involved RNA that had been extracted from PBMCs. Another study also made use of these data, one on T cells in Graves' hyperthyroidism and ophthalmopathy.

The sample in question was peripheral blood mononuclear cells (PBMCs), obtained at new diagnosis, from a patient treated with antithyroid drugs. These receptors were obtained from a man between 18 and 35 years old with Graves disease.

In DNA, the CDR3 is TGTGCCACCAGCAGAGAAAAGACTAGCGGGAAGCGTACCGGGGAGCTGTTTTTT. Its translation: CATSREKTSGKRTGELFF. This sequence joins TRBV15 and TRBJ2-2; 11 positions match TRBD2. Germline-derived CDR1 and CDR2 are LNHNV and YYDKDF (reference sequence). The length of the CDR3 is 18 residues. Trimming took 0 bases from V and 5 from J; bases not matched to a gene: 8.

This clonotype was recorded many times. J is TRBJ2-7 and V is TRBV5-1; D is ambiguous. Germline assignment: CDR1 SGHRS and CDR2 YFSETQ. Trimming took off 3 bases at V and 3 bases at J, with 10 bases between the two ends. The CDR3 is 13 residues long. As DNA, the CDR3 is TGCGCCAGCAGCTCGGTCGGCGTCTACGAGCAGTACTTC. It encodes CASSSVGVYEQYF.

On this clonotype: A much larger clone lies one base from this, so it may be a read error. The chain joins TRBV6-1 to TRBJ2-1; D remains ambiguous. CDR1 and CDR2 (germline): MNHNS, SASEGT. The CDR3 is 17 amino acids. The CDR3 DNA reads TGTGCCAGCAGTGAAGAATGGGCAGGCAGCTCCTACAATGAGCGGTTCTTC. Translated, it gives CASSEEWAGSSYNERFF.

This clonotype turned up a few times. The chain links TRBV3-1 to TRBJ2-2; possibly TRBD2 for D (6 bases). In germline, CDR1 is LGHDT, CDR2 YNNKEL (reference sequence). This CDR3 has 14 residues. V was shortened by 1 base and J by 4 bases, with 7 bases between the two germline ends. This CDR3 is CASSQAGATGELFF. The CDR3, as DNA: TGTGCCAGCAGCCAAGCGGGAGCCACCGGGGAGCTGTTTTTT. The full variable domain, rest sourced from reference TRBV3-1 and TRBJ2-2, is DTAVSQTPKYLVTQMGNDKSIKCEQNLGHDTMYWYKQDSKKFLKIMFSYNNKELIINETVPNRFSPKSPDKAHLNLHINSLELGDSAVYFCASSQAGATGELFFGEGSRLTVL.

The chain couples TRBV6-2 or TRBV6-3 to TRBJ1-5; TRBD1 agrees at 9 bases. There are 15 residues in the CDR3. V lost 4 bases to trimming and J lost 5 bases; unmatched junction nucleotides: 6. The germline gives CDR1 MNHEY, CDR2 SVGEGT. This CDR3 is CASSFTGGWDQPQHF. The CDR3 DNA follows: TGTGCCAGCAGTTTTACAGGGGGCTGGGATCAGCCCCAGCATTTT.

The chain uses TRBV12-3 or TRBV12-4 and TRBJ2-7, with D unresolved. The CDR3 spans 14 residues. V was pared by 0 bases and J by 6 bases, with 12 bases between. The CDR3 loop reads CASSLADPPFEQYF. The CDR3 nucleotides read TGTGCCAGCAGTTTAGCGGATCCCCCCTTCGAGCAGTACTTC.

This clonotype was seen ten or more times. V is TRBV28 and J is TRBJ2-7, with TRBD1 identical over 11 bases. The CDR3 runs 15 residues. The J segment lost 2 bases and the V segment lost 5 bases, leaving 5 bases of the junction unmatched. Germline V gene lookup returns CDR1 MDHEN and CDR2 SYDVKM. The CDR3 loop is CASSQPGQGAYEQYF. The CDR3 DNA reads as TGTGCCAGCAGTCAGCCGGGACAGGGGGCCTACGAGCAGTACTTC.

This clonotype came up many times. This rearrangement joins TRBV11-2 to TRBJ1-1, with D unresolved. Germline CDR1 is SGHAT and CDR2 is FQNNGV. Trimming removed 7 bases from V and 3 bases from J, with 18 bases in between. The CDR3 loop spans 15 amino acids. The CDR3 loop reads CASTEGGGPYTEAFF. The CDR3 DNA reads TGTGCCAGCACCGAGGGAGGAGGCCCTTACACTGAAGCTTTCTTT.

This clonotype appeared many times. The V and J genes are TRBV11-2 and TRBJ2-7; the D gene is possibly TRBD2 (6 bases). CDR3 size: 19 residues. Germline V lookup: CDR1 SGHAT, CDR2 FQNNGV. V was cut by 5 bases and J by 1 base, with 27 bases left in between. The CDR3 is CASSPPPFRGGSGSYEQYF. The CDR3 DNA sequence: TGTGCCAGCAGCCCCCCCCCATTTCGTGGTGGTAGCGGTTCCTACGAGCAGTACTTC.

This clonotype showed up many times. The chain joins TRBV12-3 or TRBV12-4 to TRBJ2-7, with TRBD2 matching over 11 bases. The CDR3 extends over 15 amino acids. V shed 5 bases, J shed 7 bases, and the junction held 10 bases outside the gene matches. In DNA form, the CDR3 reads TGTGCCAGCAGTCCCGGGACTAGCGGAAGAGCGGAGCAGTACTTC. As protein: CASSPGTSGRAEQYF.

J is TRBJ2-3 and V is TRBV5-6; D is unresolved. The end of the DNA is better explained by TRBJ1-1, so the J call may be wrong. The CDR3 spans 13 residues. Germline loops: CDR1 SGHDT, CDR2 YYEEEE. CDR3 amino acids: CASSLSEALEAFF. CDR3 in DNA: TGTGCCAGCAGCTTGAGTGAGGCGCTAGAAGCTTTCTTT.

This clonotype was counted ten times or more. V gene TRBV28 combines with J gene TRBJ1-1; D might be TRBD1 (5 bases). V dropped 1 base and J dropped 5 bases, with 11 bases sitting between them. The CDR3 is 14 amino acids. Germline CDR1 and CDR2: MDHEN and SYDVKM. Written as DNA, the CDR3 is TGTGCCAGCAGTTTATACAGGTTGCTTACTGAAGCTTTCTTT. Translating gives CASSLYRLLTEAFF.

About this clonotype: This may be a read error: a much more frequent sequence differs by one nucleotide. This chain joins TRBV7-9 and TRBJ1-1; no firm D call. This CDR3 comprises 14 residues. Germline V CDR1 and CDR2: SEHNR, FQNEAQ (reference sequence). The ends were cut back, 6 bases at V and 0 bases at J, with 11 bases in the middle. The CDR3, as DNA: TGTGCCAGCAGAAAGACGAGCATGAACACTGAAGCTTTCTTT. Translation gives CASRKTSMNTEAFF.

This clonotype was seen many times. The V gene is TRBV28, the J gene TRBJ2-3; 10 bases fit TRBD1. V lost 2 bases, J lost 1 base, and 6 bases stayed unmatched. Germline loops: CDR1 MDHEN, CDR2 SYDVKM. The CDR3 spans 17 residues. CDR3 region: CASSLITGTGGTDTQYF. The CDR3 region has the DNA TGTGCCAGCAGTTTAATTACCGGGACAGGGGGCACAGATACGCAGTATTTT.

This clonotype was observed many times. The V gene is TRBV12-3 or TRBV12-4, the J gene TRBJ2-1; weak D call: TRBD2 (6 bases). Between the trimmed V and J ends, which lost 5 bases and 0 bases, there was a span of 11 bases. The CDR3 is 15 residues long. The CDR3 reads CASSRRASSYNEQFF. CDR3 sequence (DNA): TGTGCCAGCAGTCGGAGGGCAAGCTCCTACAATGAGCAGTTCTTC.

The table lists this clonotype with many counts. The chain employs TRBV20-1 and TRBJ2-3; TRBD2 agrees at 8 bases. The CDR3 is 14 amino acids. Germline CDR1 is DFQATT and CDR2 is SNEGSKA (reference sequence). Germline trimming cut 5 bases from V and 2 bases from J; bases unmatched to any gene: 6. The CDR3 region is CSAPSGSDTDTQYF. Here the CDR3 DNA reads TGCAGTGCTCCGAGCGGGAGTGACACAGATACGCAGTATTTT.